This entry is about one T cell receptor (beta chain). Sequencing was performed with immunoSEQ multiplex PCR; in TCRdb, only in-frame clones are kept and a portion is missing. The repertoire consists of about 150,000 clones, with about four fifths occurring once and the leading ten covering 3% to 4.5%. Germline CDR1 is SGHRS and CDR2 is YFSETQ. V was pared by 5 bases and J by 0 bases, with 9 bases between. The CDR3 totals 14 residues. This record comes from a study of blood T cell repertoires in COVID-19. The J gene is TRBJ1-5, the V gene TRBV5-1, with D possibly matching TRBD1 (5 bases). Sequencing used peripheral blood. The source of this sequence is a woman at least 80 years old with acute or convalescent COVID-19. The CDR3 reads CASREQDSNQPQHF. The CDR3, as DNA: TGCGCCAGCAGGGAACAGGATAGCAATCAGCCCCAGCATTTT.